One and the same sample provided the 21 T cell receptor beta chains below, sequenced in a study of blood T cell repertoires in COVID-19. The protocol was immunoSEQ multiplex PCR, while the TCRdb copy is restricted to in-frame clones and leaves out a portion. Of 190,000 or so clones listed, around 87% are singletons. Sequenced sample: peripheral blood. These receptor sequences come from a woman younger than 45 with active or convalescent COVID-19.

The chain uses TRBV19 and TRBJ2-7, with 9 positions matching TRBD1. V shed 3 bases and J 2 bases; nucleotides not matched to a gene: 8. This CDR3 has 16 residues. Germline CDR1 and CDR2: LNHDA and SQIVND (reference sequence). The CDR3 protein is CASSILADRGTYEQYF. Here the CDR3 DNA reads TGTGCCAGTAGTATCTTAGCGGACAGGGGCACCTACGAGCAGTACTTC.

The chain carries TRBV7-2 and TRBJ2-7, with TRBD2 matching 9 bases. The CDR3 is 14 amino acids. Looked up from germline, CDR1 is SGHTA and CDR2 is FQGNSA. J gave up 3 bases and V 1 base, and 1 base lay outside the gene matches. CDR3 loop: CASSLVAGDYEQYF. The DNA of the CDR3 is TGTGCCAGCAGCTTAGTAGCGGGGGACTACGAGCAGTACTTC.

The V call is TRBV4-1, the J call TRBJ1-2; TRBD1 matches at 12 bases. Germline CDR1 is MGHRA and CDR2 is YSYEKL. The CDR3 runs to 14 residues. Trimming at V came to 4 bases and at J to 8 bases, leaving 5 bases not matched to a gene. CDR3: CASSLGQGAGGYTF. CDR3 DNA sequence: TGCGCCAGCAGCCTGGGACAGGGGGCGGGGGGCTACACCTTC.

The genes are TRBV11-3 and TRBJ1-2; possible D gene TRBD1, 6 bases. V shed 3 bases and J shed 7 bases, with 21 bases lying between them. Germline loops: CDR1 SGHNT, CDR2 YENEEA. This CDR3 region has 16 residues. The CDR3 loop reads CASSLGGGQTFGGYTF. As DNA, the CDR3 is TGTGCCAGCAGCTTGGGCGGGGGCCAAACTTTTGGTGGCTACACCTTC.

The genes are TRBV12-3 or TRBV12-4 and TRBJ1-2; perhaps TRBD1 as D (5 bases). V was pared by 7 bases and J by 6 bases, with 15 bases between. The CDR3 spans 13 residues. CDR3 nucleotide sequence: TGTGCCAGCACCAAAAAACGGGGGGATGGCTACACCTTC. Amino acids: CASTKKRGDGYTF.

This clone was counted between two and nine times. The chain is built from TRBV29-1 and TRBJ1-2; 10 nucleotides align to TRBD1. Germline trimming cut 4 bases from V and 3 bases from J; bases unmatched to any gene: 5. The CDR3 runs to 14 residues. The germline gives CDR1 SQVTM, CDR2 ANQGSEA. DNA of the CDR3: TGCAGCGTTGTGCCGGGACAGGGGTACTATGGCTACACCTTC. This translates into CSVVPGQGYYGYTF.

The chain carries TRBV13 and TRBJ2-7; the match to TRBD1 covers 7 bases. The CDR3 extends over 16 amino acids. J lost 6 bases, V lost 5 bases, and 16 bases had no gene match. From germline, CDR1 is PRHDT and CDR2 FYEKMQ (reference sequence). Here the CDR3 reads CASSPQSDRRLSEQYF. The CDR3 DNA follows: TGTGCCAGCAGCCCGCAATCGGACAGGCGATTATCCGAGCAGTACTTC.

The chain carries TRBV6-6 and TRBJ1-5; 7 bases are shared with TRBD1. Germline CDR1 MNHNY, CDR2 SVGAGI (reference sequence). Germline trimming cut 7 bases from V and 3 bases from J; bases unmatched to any gene: 9. The CDR3 consists of 15 residues. The CDR3 DNA follows: TGTGCCAGCATCACCGGGGGACAGAACAATCAGCCCCAGCATTTT. Translation: CASITGGQNNQPQHF.

The V and J genes are TRBV10-1 and TRBJ2-5; perhaps TRBD2 as D (6 bases). This CDR3 has 13 residues. CDR1 is WNHNN, CDR2 SYGVQD, per germline (reference sequence). V was clipped by 5 bases and J by 3 bases, with 10 bases between them. CDR3: CASSLGGEETQYF. The CDR3 DNA reads TGCGCCAGCAGTTTGGGGGGAGAAGAGACCCAGTACTTC.

Points on this clone: An end of the junction differs from the germline gene, which may be a read error. The chain combines TRBV24-1 with TRBJ1-5; 10 nucleotides match TRBD1. This CDR3 spans 15 amino acids. The germline CDR1 and CDR2 sequences are KGHDR and SFDVKD. The CDR3 loop reads CATSDPTGGKQPQHF. CDR3 sequence (DNA): TGTGCCACCAGTGATCCGACAGGGGGCAAACAGCCCCAGCATTTT.

The chain combines TRBV20-1 with TRBJ1-2; no reliable D call. Germline V gene sequence: CDR1 DFQATT, CDR2 SNEGSKA (reference sequence). Trimming pared 3 bases from V and 6 bases from J, leaving 17 bases between. The CDR3 spans 14 residues. CDR3 sequence: CSASLGRISDGYTF. CDR3 bases: TGCAGTGCTAGTTTGGGCAGGATTTCGGATGGCTACACCTTC.

This clone was counted a few times. DNA of the CDR3: TGTGCCTGGAGTGTAAAGGGGCTACGCATCACCTACGAGCAGTACTTC. Translated, it gives CAWSVKGLRITYEQYF. The chain carries TRBV30 and TRBJ2-7, with a possible D match to TRBD1 (5 bases). This CDR3 region has 16 residues. Deletions cut 0 bases from V and 2 bases from J, with 17 bases between. Germline loops: CDR1 GTSNPN, CDR2 SVGIG (reference sequence). Filled out from reference TRBV30 and TRBJ2-7, the complete variable domain reads SQTIHQWPATLVQPVGSPLSLECTVEGTSNPNLYWYRQAAGRGLQLLFYSVGIGQISSEVPQNLSASRPQDRQFILSSKKLLLSDSGFYLCAWSVKGLRITYEQYFGPGTRLTVT.

The V gene is TRBV6-5, the J gene TRBJ1-6; 8 bases align to TRBD1. This CDR3 is built from 14 residues. The V and J ends lost 4 bases and 7 bases, in that order; junction bases with no gene match: 3. Germline CDR1 and CDR2: MNHEY and SVGAGI. CDR3 sequence: CASSWGDRNSPLHF. CDR3 nucleotide sequence: TGTGCCAGCAGTTGGGGGGACAGGAATTCACCCCTCCACTTT.

The rearrangement uses TRBV27 and TRBJ1-2; unclear D gene. This CDR3 has 14 amino acids. Per germline, CDR1 MNHEY and CDR2 SMNVEV (reference sequence). Deletions cut 6 bases from V and 6 bases from J, with 17 bases between. CDR3: CASRTSGPGNGYTF. In DNA form, the CDR3 reads TGTGCCAGCAGGACCTCCGGGCCCGGGAATGGCTACACCTTC.

V usage is TRBV19 and J usage is TRBJ1-2; TRBD1 matches 7 bases. The germline gives CDR1 LNHDA, CDR2 SQIVND (reference sequence). The CDR3 is made up of 13 amino acids. With 4 bases clipped from V and 4 bases from J, the junction kept 3 bases outside the gene matches. CDR3 sequence reads: CASSSRDSYGYTF. CDR3 nucleotide sequence: TGTGCCAGTAGTAGTCGGGACAGCTATGGCTACACCTTC.

There are a few counts of this clone. The chain recombines TRBV2 with TRBJ1-2; the D gene is possibly TRBD1 (5 bases). CDR1 is SNHLY and CDR2 is FYNNEI in the germline V gene. This CDR3 is built from 18 residues. With 5 bases removed from V and 10 bases from J, the gap between germline ends came to 32 bases. CDR3 nucleotides: TGTGCCAGCAGTCGGCGGTCCTCGGGGGGTCCTTCCTGCGGGACCTACACCTTC. The encoded protein is CASSRRSSGGPSCGTYTF.

This clone was observed a few times. CDR3 sequence reads: CASRTGGNMNTEAFF. The CDR3 DNA follows: TGTGCCAGCAGAACAGGGGGGAACATGAACACTGAAGCTTTCTTT. This chain links TRBV11-2 with TRBJ1-1; 8 bases are a match to TRBD1. Germline V gives CDR1 SGHAT, CDR2 FQNNGV. CDR3 length equals 15 residues. Unmatched junction bases numbered 6, after V lost 6 bases and J lost 0 bases.

The chain carries TRBV3-1 (or the pseudogene TRBV3-2) and TRBJ2-3; 12 bases line up with TRBD2. Germline lookup yields CDR1 LGHDT and CDR2 YNNKEL (reference sequence). The CDR3 has 17 residues. Trimming removed 5 bases from V and 2 bases from J; junction bases left unmatched: 8. CDR3 amino acids: CASSGQTSGGLTDTQYF. CDR3 sequence (DNA): TGTGCCAGCAGCGGACAGACTAGCGGGGGCCTCACAGATACGCAGTATTTT.

The rearrangement links TRBV20-1 to TRBJ1-5; 7 positions match TRBD1. After removal of 3 bases from V and 3 bases from J, the junction contained 5 bases not matched to a gene. Germline CDR1 and CDR2: DFQATT and SNEGSKA (reference sequence). The CDR3 length is 14 residues. CDR3 nucleotides: TGCAGTGCTAGTCAGGGGGGAAACAATCAGCCCCAGCATTTT. This encodes CSASQGGNNQPQHF.

The chain couples TRBV4-1 to TRBJ2-7; the match to TRBD2 covers 8 bases. Germline V lookup: CDR1 MGHRA, CDR2 YSYEKL. Trimming at V came to 3 bases and at J to 7 bases, leaving 5 bases not matched to a gene. The CDR3 loop spans 13 amino acids. DNA of the CDR3: TGCGCCAGCAGCCATAGCGGGATAGGGGAGCAGTACTTC. It is translated as CASSHSGIGEQYF.

V is TRBV28 and J is TRBJ2-2; D unclear. Germline V gene data show CDR1 as MDHEN and CDR2 as SYDVKM. CDR3 size: 12 residues. V lost 5 bases, J lost 7 bases, and 8 bases lay in between. Written as DNA, the CDR3 is TGTGCCAGCAGTGAGAGGAGCGGGGAGCTGTTTTTT. This encodes CASSERSGELFF.